This T cell receptor beta chain derives from a study of technical replicates of blood from several donors. This CDR3 comprises 18 residues. V lost 1 base to trimming and J lost 5 bases; unmatched junction nucleotides: 6. Germline V lookup: CDR1 LGHNA, CDR2 YSLEER. Profiled with immunoSEQ multiplex PCR; TCRdb holds only in-frame clones, not every one. The data show 60,000 or so clones, with approximately 87% seen just once and less than 5.5% held by the top ten. This TCR came from a human donor in good health. Some clones in this sample may be carry-over from other donors' samples. Sequencing input: PBMCs. The rearrangement links TRBV4-3 to TRBJ2-2, with 14 bases lining up with TRBD2. This CDR3 is CASSQAGLAGVGTGELFF. The DNA of the CDR3 is TGCGCCAGCAGCCAAGCGGGACTAGCGGGAGTGGGGACCGGGGAGCTGTTTTTT.